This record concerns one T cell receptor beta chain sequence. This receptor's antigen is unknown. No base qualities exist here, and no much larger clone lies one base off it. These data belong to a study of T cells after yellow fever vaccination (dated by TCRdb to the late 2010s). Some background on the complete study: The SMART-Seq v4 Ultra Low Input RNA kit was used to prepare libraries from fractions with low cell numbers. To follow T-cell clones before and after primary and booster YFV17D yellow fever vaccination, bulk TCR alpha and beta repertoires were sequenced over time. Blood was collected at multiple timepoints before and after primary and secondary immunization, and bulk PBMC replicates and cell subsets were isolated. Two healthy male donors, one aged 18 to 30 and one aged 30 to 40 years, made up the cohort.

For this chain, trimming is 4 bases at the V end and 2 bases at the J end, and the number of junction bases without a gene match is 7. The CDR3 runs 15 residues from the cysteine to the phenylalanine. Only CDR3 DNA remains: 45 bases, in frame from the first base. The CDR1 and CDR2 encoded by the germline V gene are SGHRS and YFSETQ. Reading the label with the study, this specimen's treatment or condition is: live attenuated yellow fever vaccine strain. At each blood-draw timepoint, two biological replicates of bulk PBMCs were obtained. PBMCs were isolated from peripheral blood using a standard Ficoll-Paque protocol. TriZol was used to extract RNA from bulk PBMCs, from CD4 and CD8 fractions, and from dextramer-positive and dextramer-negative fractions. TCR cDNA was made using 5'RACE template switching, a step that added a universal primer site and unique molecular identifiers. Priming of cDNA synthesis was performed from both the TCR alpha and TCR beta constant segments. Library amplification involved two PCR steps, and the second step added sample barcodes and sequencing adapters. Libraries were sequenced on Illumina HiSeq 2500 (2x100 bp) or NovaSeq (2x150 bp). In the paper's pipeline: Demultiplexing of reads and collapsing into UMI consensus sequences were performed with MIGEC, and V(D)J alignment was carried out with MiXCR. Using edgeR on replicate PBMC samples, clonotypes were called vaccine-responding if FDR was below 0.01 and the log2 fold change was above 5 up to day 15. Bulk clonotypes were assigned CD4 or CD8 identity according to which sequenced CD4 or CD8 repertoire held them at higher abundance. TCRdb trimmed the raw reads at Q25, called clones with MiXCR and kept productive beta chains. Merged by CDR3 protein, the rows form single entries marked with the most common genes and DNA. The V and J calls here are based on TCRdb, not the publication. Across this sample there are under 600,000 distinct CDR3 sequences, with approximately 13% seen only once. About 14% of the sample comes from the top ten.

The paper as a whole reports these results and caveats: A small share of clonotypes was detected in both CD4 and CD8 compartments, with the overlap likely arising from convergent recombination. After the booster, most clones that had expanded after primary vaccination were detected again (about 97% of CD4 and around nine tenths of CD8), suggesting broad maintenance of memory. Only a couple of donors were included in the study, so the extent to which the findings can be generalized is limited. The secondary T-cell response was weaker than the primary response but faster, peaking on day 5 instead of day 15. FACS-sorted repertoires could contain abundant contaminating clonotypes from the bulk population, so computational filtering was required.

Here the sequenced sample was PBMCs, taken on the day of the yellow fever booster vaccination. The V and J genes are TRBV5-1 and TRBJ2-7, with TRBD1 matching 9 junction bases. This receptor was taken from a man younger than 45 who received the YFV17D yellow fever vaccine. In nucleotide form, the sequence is TGCGCCAGCAGCCCCCTCGGACAGGGGACCTACGAGCAGTACTTC. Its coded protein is CASSPLGQGTYEQYF.